This T cell receptor beta chain stems from a study of blood T cell repertoires in COVID-19. Germline V lookup: CDR1 SGHRS, CDR2 YFSETQ. CDR3 length equals 16 residues. Trimming took off 0 bases at V and 1 base at J, with 11 bases between the two ends. Generated by immunoSEQ multiplex PCR, the TCRdb table keeps only in-frame clones and is missing some. The data show about 260,000 clones, around 88% seen once. The specimen was PBMCs or T cells enriched from blood (not recorded which). The chain employs TRBV5-1 and TRBJ2-1, with D tentatively TRBD2 (5 bases). The sequence was obtained from a woman in her forties with acute COVID-19. The CDR3 spells CASSLGPAESYNEQFF. In DNA form, the CDR3 reads TGCGCCAGCAGCTTGGGACCAGCGGAGTCCTACAATGAGCAGTTCTTC. The complete variable domain, with remaining parts taken from reference TRBV5-1 and TRBJ2-1, reads KAGVTQTPRYLIKTRGQQVTLSCSPISGHRSVSWYQQTPGQGLQFLFEYFSETQRNKGNFPGRFSGRQFSNSRSEMNVSTLELGDSALYLCASSLGPAESYNEQFFGPGTRLTVL.